The present entry profiles one T cell receptor (beta chain) with its context. Its antigen is not identified. The germline gives CDR1 ENHRY, CDR2 SYGVKD. V was clipped by 2 bases and J by 9 bases, with 14 bases between them. CDR3 length: 14 amino acids. The record originates from a study of breast tumors, draining lymph nodes, adjacent tissues. TCRdb re-derived calls from the multiplex PCR reads in MiXCR, one entry per CDR3 protein. The table includes over 150,000 distinct CDR3 sequences, approximately 33% detected once. Axillary draining lymph nodes of breast cancer patients supplied the node samples. General study findings and limits: Tumor repertoires ranked between lymph nodes and nontumor tissue in diversity, with V and J gene preferences. Luminal-like breast cancer showed significantly higher tumor–nontumor repertoire similarity than basal-like. That most tumor T cells come from lymph nodes remained unproven.

The clonotype originates from a female donor with breast cancer. Some clones in this sample may be carry-over from other donors' samples. Sequenced material: axillary lymph node tissue. The chain has TRBV10-3 and TRBJ1-5; no clear D gene. The CDR3, as DNA: TGTGCCATCAGTGAGGAACGGGAGCATGGGCCCCAGCATTTT. Its translation: CAISEEREHGPQHF.